This T cell receptor (beta chain) is from a study of blood T cell repertoires in COVID-19. Across the study: The United States, Italy and Spain supplied acute and convalescent COVID-19 samples.

As originally analysed: How many nucleated cells were present was estimated from reference gene primer amplification. The repertoire was sequenced with immunoSEQ multiplex PCR; TCRdb's copy has only in-frame clones and lacks some. V and J calls and clone size are copied from that table; D and trimming were computed from the DNA. The table has tens of thousands of clones, roughly three quarters seen once. V lost 1 base, J lost 7 bases, and 7 bases stayed unmatched. The CDR3 is 16 residues long. Germline assignment: CDR1 KGHDR and CDR2 SFDVKD. The source of this sequence is a man aged 70 or older with COVID-19, enrolled during active disease. V usage is TRBV24-1 and J usage is TRBJ2-2, with 8 nucleotides matching TRBD2. Sequencing was carried out using peripheral blood. The CDR3: CATSDFKLADIGELFF. DNA of the CDR3: TGTGCCACCAGTGATTTTAAACTAGCGGATATCGGGGAGCTGTTTTTT.